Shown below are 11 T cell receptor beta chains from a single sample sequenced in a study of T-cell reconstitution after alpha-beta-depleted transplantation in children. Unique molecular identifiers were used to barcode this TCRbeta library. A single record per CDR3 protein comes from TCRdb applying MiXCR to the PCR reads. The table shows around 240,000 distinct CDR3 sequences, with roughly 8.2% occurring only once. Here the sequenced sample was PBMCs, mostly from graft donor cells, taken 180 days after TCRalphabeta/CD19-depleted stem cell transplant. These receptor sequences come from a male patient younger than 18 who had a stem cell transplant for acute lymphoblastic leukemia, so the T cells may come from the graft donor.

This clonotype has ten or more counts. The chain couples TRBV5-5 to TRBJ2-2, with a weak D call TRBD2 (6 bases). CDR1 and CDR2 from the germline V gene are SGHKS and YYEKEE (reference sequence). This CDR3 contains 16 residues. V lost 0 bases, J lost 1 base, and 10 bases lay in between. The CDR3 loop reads CASSLVGTLNTGELFF. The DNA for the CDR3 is TGTGCCAGCAGCTTGGTCGGGACTTTGAACACCGGGGAGCTGTTTTTT.

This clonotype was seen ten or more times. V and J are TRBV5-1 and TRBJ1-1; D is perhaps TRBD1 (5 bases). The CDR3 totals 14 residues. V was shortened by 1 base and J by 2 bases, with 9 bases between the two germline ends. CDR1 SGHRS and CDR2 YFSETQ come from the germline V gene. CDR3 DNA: TGCGCCAGCAGCTTGCAGGGAGATAACACTGAAGCTTTCTTT. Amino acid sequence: CASSLQGDNTEAFF.

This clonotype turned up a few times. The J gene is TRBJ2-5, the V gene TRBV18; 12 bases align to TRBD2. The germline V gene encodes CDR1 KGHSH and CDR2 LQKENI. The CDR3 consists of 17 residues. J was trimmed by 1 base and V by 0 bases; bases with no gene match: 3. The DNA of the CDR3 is TGTGCCAGCTCACCACCCCGGACTAGCGGGACCCAAGAGACCCAGTACTTC. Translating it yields CASSPPRTSGTQETQYF.

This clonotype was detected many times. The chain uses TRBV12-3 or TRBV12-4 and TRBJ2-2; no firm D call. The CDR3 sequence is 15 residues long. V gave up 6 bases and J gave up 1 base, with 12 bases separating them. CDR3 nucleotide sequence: TGTGCCAGCAGCCCACAAATGGGGAACACCGGGGAGCTGTTTTTT. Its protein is CASSPQMGNTGELFF.

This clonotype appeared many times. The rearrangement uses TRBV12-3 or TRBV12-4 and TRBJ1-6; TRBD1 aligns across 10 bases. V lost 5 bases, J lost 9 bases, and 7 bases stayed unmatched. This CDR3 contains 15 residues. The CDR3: CASSPGTGESSPLHF. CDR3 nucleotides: TGTGCCAGCAGTCCCGGGACAGGGGAGAGTTCACCCCTCCACTTT.

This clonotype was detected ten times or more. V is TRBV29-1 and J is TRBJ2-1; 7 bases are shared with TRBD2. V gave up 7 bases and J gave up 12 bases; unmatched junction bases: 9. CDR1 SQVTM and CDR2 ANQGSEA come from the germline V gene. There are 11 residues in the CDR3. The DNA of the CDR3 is TGCAGCGCGAGGACTAGTTACGGGCAGTTCTTC. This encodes CSARTSYGQFF.

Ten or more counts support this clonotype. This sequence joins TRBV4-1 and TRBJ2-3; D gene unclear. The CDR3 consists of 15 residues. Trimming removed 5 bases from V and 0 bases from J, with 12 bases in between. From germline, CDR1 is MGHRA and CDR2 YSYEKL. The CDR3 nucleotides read TGCGCCAGCAGCTTCCGTTTAACGAGCACAGATACGCAGTATTTT. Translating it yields CASSFRLTSTDTQYF.

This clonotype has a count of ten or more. For the CDR3, the DNA is TGTGCCACCAGTGATTCATGGGGAAGCACAGATACGCAGTATTTT. It codes for CATSDSWGSTDTQYF. The chain joins TRBV24-1 to TRBJ2-3; unclear D gene. The germline V and J ends were trimmed by 2 bases and 0 bases, with 8 bases remaining between them. Per germline, CDR1 KGHDR and CDR2 SFDVKD. This CDR3 contains 15 residues.

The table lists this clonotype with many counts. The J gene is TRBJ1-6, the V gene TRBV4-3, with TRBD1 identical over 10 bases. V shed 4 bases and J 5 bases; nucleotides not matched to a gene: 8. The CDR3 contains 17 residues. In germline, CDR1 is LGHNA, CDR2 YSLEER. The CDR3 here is CASSLTTGGSDNSPLHF. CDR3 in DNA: TGCGCCAGCAGCCTAACGACAGGGGGCTCGGATAATTCACCCCTCCACTTT.

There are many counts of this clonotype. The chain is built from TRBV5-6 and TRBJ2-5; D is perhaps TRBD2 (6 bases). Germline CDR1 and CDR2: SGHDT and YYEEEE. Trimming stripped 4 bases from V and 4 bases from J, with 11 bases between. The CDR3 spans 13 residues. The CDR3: CASSPRERETQYF. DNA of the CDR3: TGTGCCAGCAGCCCACGGGAGAGAGAGACCCAGTACTTC.

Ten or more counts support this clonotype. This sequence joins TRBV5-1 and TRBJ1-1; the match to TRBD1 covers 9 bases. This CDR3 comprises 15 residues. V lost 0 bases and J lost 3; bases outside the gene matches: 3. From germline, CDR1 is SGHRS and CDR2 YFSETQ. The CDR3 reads CASSLAGQGDTEAFF. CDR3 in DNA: TGCGCCAGCAGCTTGGCGGGACAGGGCGACACTGAAGCTTTCTTT. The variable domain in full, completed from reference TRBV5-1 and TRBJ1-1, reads KAGVTQTPRYLIKTRGQQVTLSCSPISGHRSVSWYQQTPGQGLQFLFEYFSETQRNKGNFPGRFSGRQFSNSRSEMNVSTLELGDSALYLCASSLAGQGDTEAFFGQGTRLTVV.